This T cell receptor beta chain was sequenced in a study of blood T cell repertoires in COVID-19 (dated by TCRdb to 2018 to 2020). Describing the broader study: Samples from collaborators originated in the United States, Italy and Spain and spanned both the acute and convalescent phases of COVID-19. The material from the prospective study consisted of cDNA or gDNA derived from T cells, B-cell-depleted T cells, or PBMCs. Subjects who had been exposed to COVID-19, were actively infected with it, or had recovered from it provided the deeply sampled blood TCRbeta repertoires that made up the dataset. The repertoires were made available in a free public database intended to serve as a resource for research on the immune response to SARS-CoV-2. The samples were drawn from the first 160 participants of the ongoing ImmuneRACE study and from 1,254 subjects provided by 6 global collaborators. Sample metadata almost always included a de-identified subject ID, COVID-19 status, age in years and sex. HLA class I and class II types, where available, came from metadata supplied by the sample provider rather than from assay-based typing.

TCRbeta CDR3 regions were amplified from genomic DNA using the immunoSEQ Assay, a bias-controlled multiplex PCR. The paper's processing steps were these. The number of nucleated cells in each sample was estimated from the amplification of reference gene primers within the assay. Sequence reads were collapsed and filtered to measure the absolute abundance of every unique TCRbeta CDR3 rearrangement. For each sample, productive Simpson clonality was calculated as the square root of Simpson's diversity index across productive rearrangements. TCRdb stores this immuneACCESS table with in-frame sequences only. Part of the clones is absent; in the studies checked, under half of the shortfall reflects unresolved V genes, and no reason is known for the rest. Clone size and the V and J calls come from that table; the DNA yielded D and trimming. For this sample there are around 500,000 clones; approximately 85% appear just once. The ten top clones hold 3.2% of the sample.

From the cysteine through the phenylalanine, the CDR3 covers 15 amino acids. The only DNA kept is the CDR3, 45 bases in frame from the first base. The junction carries 14 bases between V and J, which are trimmed by 0 bases and 5 bases respectively. For CDR1 and CDR2, the germline V gene lists SGHRS and YFSETQ. Each collaborating institution followed its own protocols to collect whole blood in K2EDTA tubes. Collaborator samples were shipped for TCRbeta analysis as frozen whole blood, isolated PBMCs, or DNA extracted from either sample type. Points the paper makes about the study in general: Clinical and demographic metadata were provided uncurated, with the amount varying by source and participant.

Comments on this clone: Which antigen it targets is not known. No quality values exist for individual bases; no much larger clone is one base distant.

The TCR sequence derives from a human donor in a cohort sampled during active COVID-19. The chain links TRBV5-1 with TRBJ1-1; possibly the D gene is TRBD1, per 5 matching bases. The sample was peripheral blood. The DNA sequence follows: TGCGCCAGCAGCTTGGCCGGGGGGAGGAGAACTGAAGCTTTCTTT. Translation gives CASSLAGGRRTEAFF.